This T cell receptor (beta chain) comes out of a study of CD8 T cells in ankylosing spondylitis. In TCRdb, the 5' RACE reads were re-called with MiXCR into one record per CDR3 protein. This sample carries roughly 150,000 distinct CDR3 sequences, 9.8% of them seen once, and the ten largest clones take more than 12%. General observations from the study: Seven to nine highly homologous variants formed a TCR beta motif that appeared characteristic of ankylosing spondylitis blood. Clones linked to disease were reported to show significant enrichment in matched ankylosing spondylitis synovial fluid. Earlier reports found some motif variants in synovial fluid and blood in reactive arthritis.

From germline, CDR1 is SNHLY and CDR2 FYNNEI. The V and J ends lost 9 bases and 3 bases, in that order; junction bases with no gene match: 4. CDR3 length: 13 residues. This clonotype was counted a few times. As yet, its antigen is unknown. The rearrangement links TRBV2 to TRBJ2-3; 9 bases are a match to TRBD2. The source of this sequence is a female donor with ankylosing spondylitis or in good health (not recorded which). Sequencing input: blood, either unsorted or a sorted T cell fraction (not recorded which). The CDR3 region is CASRLAVTDTQYF. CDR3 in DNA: TGTGCCAGTAGACTAGCGGTTACAGATACGCAGTATTTT. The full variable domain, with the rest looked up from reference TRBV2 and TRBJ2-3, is EPEVTQTPSHQVTQMGQEVILRCVPISNHLYFYWYRQILGQKVEFLVSFYNNEISEKSEIFDDQFSVERPDGSNFTLKIRSTKLEDSAMYFCASRLAVTDTQYFGPGTRLTVL.